The 29 T cell receptor beta chains below were found in one sample sequenced in a study of blood T cell repertoires in COVID-19. Generated by immunoSEQ multiplex PCR, the TCRdb table keeps only in-frame clones and is missing some. The table records over 250,000 clones, just under 90% of them present only once. The sample taken for sequencing was PBMCs or T cells enriched from blood (not recorded which). Receptor source: a woman between 55 and 75 years old who had recovered from COVID-19.

The sample holds one count of this clone. The V gene is TRBV3-1 (or the pseudogene TRBV3-2), the J gene TRBJ1-1, with 8 bases fitting TRBD1. This CDR3 is built from 15 residues. V trimming: 5 bases; J trimming: 3 bases; junction bases outside the gene matches: 8. The germline V gene has CDR1 LGHDT and CDR2 YNNKEL (reference sequence). CDR3 DNA sequence: TGTGCCAGCAGCACCGCTTTACAGGGGGACACTGAAGCTTTCTTT. It translates to CASSTALQGDTEAFF.

The CDR3, as DNA: TGTGCCAGCAGCTTGGGGACAGGACCGTCTGGGGCCAACGTCCTGACTTTC. This gives the protein CASSLGTGPSGANVLTF. This chain uses TRBV5-4 with TRBJ2-6, with 7 bases identical to TRBD1. Germline trimming cut 0 bases from V and 1 base from J; bases unmatched to any gene: 4. The CDR3 length is 17 residues. The germline V gene has CDR1 SGHNT and CDR2 YYREEE (reference sequence).

V gene TRBV12-3 or TRBV12-4 combines with J gene TRBJ1-1, with D maybe TRBD1 (6 bases). V was pared by 5 bases and J by 8 bases, with 9 bases between. CDR3 length: 11 residues. The CDR3 bases are TGTGCCAGCAGTACCGGACAGGAAGCTTTCTTT. This codes for CASSTGQEAFF.

This chain joins TRBV5-1 and TRBJ2-1, with D perhaps matching TRBD2 (6 bases). The V gene's germline CDR1 is SGHRS and CDR2 YFSETQ. This CDR3 is built from 16 residues. The V end lost 0 bases, the J end lost 3 bases, and 13 bases lay between the germline ends. CDR3 amino acids: CASSLVPGAGYNEQFF. The CDR3 bases are TGCGCCAGCAGCTTGGTGCCGGGAGCAGGCTACAATGAGCAGTTCTTC.

V gene TRBV6-5 combines with J gene TRBJ2-5; 8 nucleotides line up with TRBD2. The trim removed 7 bases at V and 5 bases at J, leaving 6 bases unmatched. Germline V gives CDR1 MNHEY, CDR2 SVGAGI. This CDR3 has 13 residues. The DNA of the CDR3 is TGTGCCAGCAACCCGGGAGGGTGGGAGACCCAGTACTTC. Protein sequence: CASNPGGWETQYF.

This chain links TRBV4-1 with TRBJ2-7; D remains ambiguous. Germline V lookup: CDR1 MGHRA, CDR2 YSYEKL. The CDR3 loop spans 15 amino acids. The V end lost 2 bases, the J end lost 2 bases, and 13 bases lay between the germline ends. This CDR3 is CASSQRLAKPYEQYF. The DNA of the CDR3 is TGCGCCAGCAGCCAAAGACTGGCCAAGCCCTACGAGCAGTACTTC.

This chain uses TRBV28 with TRBJ2-1; 10 positions agree with TRBD2. Unmatched junction bases numbered 2, after V lost 3 bases and J lost 6 bases. This CDR3 has 14 amino acids. From germline, CDR1 is MDHEN and CDR2 SYDVKM. CDR3 coding DNA: TGTGCCAGCAGTTTTAGCGGGAGGCGCAATGAGCAGTTCTTC. Its protein product is CASSFSGRRNEQFF.

The chain couples TRBV27 to TRBJ1-5, with a tentative D call TRBD1 (5 bases). Trimming took off 6 bases at V and 5 bases at J, with 11 bases between the two ends. The CDR3 has 13 residues. Germline lookup yields CDR1 MNHEY and CDR2 SMNVEV (reference sequence). In nucleotides, the CDR3 is TGTGCCAGCAGGGGGGGGTGCCATCAGCCCCAGCATTTT. It specifies CASRGGCHQPQHF.

This clone appeared a few times. This sequence joins TRBV7-9 and TRBJ2-1, with a weak D call TRBD2 (5 bases). This CDR3 region has 14 residues. The V gene's germline CDR1 is SEHNR and CDR2 FQNEAQ (reference sequence). V lost 7 bases and J 7 bases, leaving 17 bases between the germline ends. In DNA form, the CDR3 reads TGTGCCAGCAACCTGAGGGCTGGGGAGAATGAGCAGTTCTTC. The encoded protein is CASNLRAGENEQFF.

This rearrangement joins TRBV6-6 to TRBJ1-1; no firm D call. CDR3 length: 13 amino acids. From germline, CDR1 is MNHNY and CDR2 SVGAGI (reference sequence). Trimming stripped 6 bases from V and 3 bases from J, with 11 bases between. CDR3 bases: TGTGCCAGCAGCCACGCGGGGTACACTGAAGCTTTCTTT. Protein product: CASSHAGYTEAFF.

The J gene is TRBJ2-1, the V gene TRBV11-2; tentative D call: TRBD2 (5 bases). This CDR3 has 15 residues. V lost 5 bases, J lost 3 bases, and 14 bases lay in between. CDR1 is SGHAT, CDR2 FQNNGV, per germline. DNA of the CDR3: TGTGCCAGCAGCCAGGTGCGCGGGCGCTACAATGAGCAGTTCTTC. It encodes CASSQVRGRYNEQFF.

V usage is TRBV6-5 and J usage is TRBJ1-5; D perhaps matches TRBD1 (6 bases). V was clipped by 6 bases and J by 5 bases, with 14 bases between them. Germline V lookup: CDR1 MNHEY, CDR2 SVGAGI. This CDR3 is built from 14 residues. CDR3 nucleotides: TGTGCCAGCAGGACCGGGACATTAGATCAGCCCCAGCATTTT. Amino acids: CASRTGTLDQPQHF.

The chain recombines TRBV7-3 with TRBJ1-6, with D possibly being TRBD1 (5 bases). CDR1 SGHTA and CDR2 FQGTGA come from the germline V gene. The V end was cut by 5 bases, the J end by 6 bases, with 5 bases between. The CDR3 length is 12 residues. As DNA, the CDR3 is TGTGCCAGCAGCCAGGGTAATTCACCCCTCCACTTT. Its protein product is CASSQGNSPLHF.

A word on this clone: The identical CDR3 is also encoded by other nucleotide sequences in the sample. The chain combines TRBV27 with TRBJ1-5, with D possibly TRBD1 on 6 matching bases. With 3 bases removed from V and 0 bases from J, the gap between germline ends came to 9 bases. Germline CDR1 and CDR2: MNHEY and SMNVEV (reference sequence). The CDR3 covers 15 residues. DNA for the CDR3: TGTGCCAGCAGTTTGACAGGTTATAGCAATCAGCCCCAGCATTTT. Residues: CASSLTGYSNQPQHF.

This clone was picked up one time. The rearrangement uses TRBV7-2 and TRBJ2-7; no firm D call. Trimming removed 5 bases from V and 3 bases from J, with 14 bases in between. In germline, CDR1 is SGHTA, CDR2 FQGNSA. The CDR3 is 14 amino acids. The CDR3 protein is CASSPSRGGYEQYF. The CDR3 coding sequence is TGTGCCAGCAGCCCCTCCCGAGGCGGCTACGAGCAGTACTTC. Full variable domain (remainder filled in from reference TRBV7-2 and TRBJ2-7): GAGVSQSPSNKVTEKGKDVELRCDPISGHTALYWYRQSLGQGLEFLIYFQGNSAPDKSGLPSDRFSAERTGGSVSTLTIQRTQQEDSAVYLCASSPSRGGYEQYFGPGTRLTVT.

V usage is TRBV10-1 and J usage is TRBJ1-5; D ambiguous. Trimming pared 2 bases from V and 4 bases from J, leaving 6 bases between. CDR1 WNHNN and CDR2 SYGVQD come from the germline V gene (reference sequence). The CDR3 covers 13 residues. CDR3 loop: CASSETSNQPQHF. The DNA for the CDR3 is TGCGCCAGCAGTGAGACAAGTAATCAGCCCCAGCATTTT.

This chain joins TRBV7-9 and TRBJ2-6, with D maybe TRBD1 (5 bases). The CDR3 has 17 amino acids. V lost 5 bases and J lost 4, with 18 bases in between. Germline assignment: CDR1 SEHNR and CDR2 FQNEAQ (reference sequence). The CDR3 DNA reads TGTGCCAGCAGCCGAACTCCCCTCAGGGTGGGGGCCAACGTCCTGACTTTC. Translation gives CASSRTPLRVGANVLTF.

The chain recombines TRBV7-6 with TRBJ2-2; D unresolved. CDR3 length: 14 residues. V lost 6 bases and J 0 bases, leaving 8 bases between the germline ends. Germline loops: CDR1 SGHVS, CDR2 FNYEAQ. The CDR3 here is CASRPTTNTGELFF. The CDR3 nucleotides read TGTGCCAGCAGACCCACAACGAACACCGGGGAGCTGTTTTTT.

The rearrangement joins TRBV7-2 to TRBJ1-1; D is ambiguous. The CDR3 totals 18 residues. Germline V gene data show CDR1 as SGHTA and CDR2 as FQGNSA. V was shortened by 2 bases and J by 0 bases, with 19 bases between the two germline ends. CDR3 bases: TGTGCCAGCAGCTTATTCGACCCGCGACGGGGTATGAACACTGAAGCTTTCTTT. Translating it yields CASSLFDPRRGMNTEAFF.

This chain's CDR3 is CASSSDSPLHF. As DNA, the CDR3 is TGTGCCAGCAGTTCTGATTCACCCCTCCACTTT. The gene calls are TRBV28 and TRBJ1-6; the D is unclear. Germline loops: CDR1 MDHEN, CDR2 SYDVKM. The CDR3 is 11 amino acids. Trimming pared 4 bases from V and 8 bases from J, leaving 3 bases between.

This chain connects TRBV9 to TRBJ2-7; TRBD1 might be the D (10 bases). Germline V gene sequence: CDR1 SGDLS, CDR2 YYNGEE. With 3 bases removed from V and 8 bases from J, the gap between germline ends came to 24 bases. This CDR3 comprises 16 residues. The CDR3 bases are TGTGCCAGCAGCGAGGGACAGGGGACTAGCTCTAACAAGCAGTACTTC. This codes for CASSEGQGTSSNKQYF.

The chain uses TRBV24-1 and TRBJ1-5, with D tentatively TRBD1 (5 bases). The CDR3 extends over 14 amino acids. Trimming cost V 1 base and J 7 bases, with 10 bases left between them. CDR1 and CDR2 (germline): KGHDR, SFDVKD. The CDR3 protein is CATSDLGREQPQHF. DNA for the CDR3: TGTGCCACCAGTGATTTAGGCAGGGAACAGCCCCAGCATTTT.

CDR3 amino acids: CASSPRTSSSHEQYF. As DNA, the CDR3 is TGTGCCAGCAGCCCTAGGACTAGTAGTAGTCACGAGCAGTACTTC. The chain recombines TRBV5-4 with TRBJ2-7; 7 bases fit TRBD2. V trimming: 4 bases; J trimming: 5 bases; junction bases outside the gene matches: 12. The CDR3 loop spans 15 amino acids. CDR1 is SGHNT, CDR2 YYREEE, per germline (reference sequence). Full variable domain (remainder filled in from reference TRBV5-4 and TRBJ2-7): ETGVTQSPTHLIKTRGQQVTLRCSSQSGHNTVSWYQQALGQGPQFIFQYYREEENGRGNFPPRFSGLQFPNYSSELNVNALELDDSALYLCASSPRTSSSHEQYFGPGTRLTVT.

The chain joins TRBV19 to TRBJ2-7; D possibly corresponds to TRBD1 (5 bases). CDR1 is LNHDA, CDR2 SQIVND, per germline (reference sequence). The CDR3 length is 14 residues. The V gene lost 6 bases and the J gene lost 5 bases, with 17 bases spanning the gap. CDR3 amino acids: CASSLTGYADEQYF. DNA for the CDR3: TGTGCCAGTAGCCTAACAGGATACGCCGACGAGCAGTACTTC.

This chain joins TRBV20-1 and TRBJ2-1; TRBD2 matches at 10 bases. The J segment lost 6 bases and the V segment lost 3 bases, leaving 5 bases of the junction unmatched. This CDR3 has 14 residues. Per the germline V gene, CDR1 is DFQATT and CDR2 is SNEGSKA (reference sequence). CDR3 region: CSASRTSGINEQFF. DNA for the CDR3: TGCAGTGCTAGTCGGACTAGCGGAATCAATGAGCAGTTCTTC.

This clone was seen once. V usage is TRBV6-1 and J usage is TRBJ1-2; 7 nucleotides match TRBD1. The V gene's germline CDR1 is MNHNS and CDR2 SASEGT. CDR3 length: 13 amino acids. Unmatched junction bases numbered 6, after V lost 3 bases and J lost 8 bases. The CDR3 reads CASSDTGARGYTF. The CDR3 nucleotides read TGTGCCAGCAGTGATACAGGGGCTAGGGGCTACACCTTC.

This clone was seen a few times. The rearrangement uses TRBV10-2 and TRBJ1-2; no reliable D call. V was pared by 4 bases and J by 4 bases, with 7 bases between. CDR1 and CDR2 from the germline V gene are WSHSY and SAAADI. This CDR3 has 12 residues. CDR3: CASSVESYGYTF. CDR3 DNA: TGCGCCAGCAGTGTGGAGTCCTATGGCTACACCTTC.

CDR3 residues: CASSLRSGRETQYF. CDR3 in DNA: TGTGCCAGCAGCCTGCGATCGGGGAGGGAGACCCAGTACTTC. V usage is TRBV11-3 and J usage is TRBJ2-5, with D perhaps matching TRBD2 (6 bases). This CDR3 contains 14 residues. V shed 5 bases and J shed 5 bases, with 15 bases lying between them. The V gene's germline CDR1 is SGHNT and CDR2 YENEEA.

The chain links TRBV7-8 to TRBJ1-5, with 7 bases lining up with TRBD1. The CDR3 contains 15 residues. Germline CDR1 and CDR2: SGHVS and FQNEAQ. Unmatched junction bases numbered 7, after V lost 4 bases and J lost 4 bases. The CDR3 is CASSSNLGQNQPQHF. The CDR3 DNA sequence: TGTGCCAGCAGCTCGAACCTGGGACAGAATCAGCCCCAGCATTTT.